This TCR beta chain was captured by sequencing in a study of shared clonotypes between healthy human individuals. Germline V gives CDR1 ENHRY, CDR2 SYGVKD. The CDR3 is 13 amino acids. V gave up 0 bases and J gave up 1 base, with 3 bases separating them. Healthy and HIV-negative, the adult donors had no recent acute infections or vaccinations. The study ran the assay at deep level. Clones were read by immunoSEQ multiplex PCR, and TCRdb kept only the in-frame ones, dropping some. Here the sample spans approximately 110,000 clones, approximately 70% being singletons. This clone was seen only a few times. Its target is not known. General study results and limits: What naive subsets generally showed was a larger estimated richness than memory subsets showed. Sequencing depth was expected to affect clonotype sharing among donors.

This rearrangement joins TRBV10-3 to TRBJ1-1; no reliable D call. Sequencing input: memory CD8+ T cells sorted from blood. Subset indicated: CD45RO+ cells pooled with CCR7-negative TemRA cells. The source of this sequence is a woman under 40 in good health. Here the CDR3 reads CAISESANTEAFF. The DNA for the CDR3 is TGTGCCATCAGTGAGTCAGCGAACACTGAAGCTTTCTTT.